The clone carrying this T cell receptor (beta chain) was seen a single time. These data are taken from a study of shared clonotypes between healthy human individuals. Some clones are missing from TCRdb's copy, which holds only in-frame ones; the method was immunoSEQ multiplex PCR. The sample records around 2,000,000 clones, roughly 94% being singletons. CD8 cells classed as naive were CD45RO-negative and positively selected for CCR7, excluding terminally differentiated effector memory CD45RA+ cells. CDR3 length: 16 residues. The V gene lost 1 base and the J gene lost 2 bases, with 15 bases spanning the gap. Germline V gives CDR1 LGHNA, CDR2 YSLEER.

Sequenced input: naive CD8+ T cells sorted from blood. This receptor was taken from a man between 18 and 35 years old in good health. The V gene is TRBV4-3, the J gene TRBJ2-7; D might be TRBD2 (5 bases). The CDR3 here is CASSQAGKDGTYEQYF. Written as DNA, the CDR3 is TGCGCCAGCAGCCAAGCTGGAAAGGACGGGACCTACGAGCAGTACTTC.